The text below deals with one T cell receptor (beta chain). The sample belongs to a study of Ad26.COV2.S vaccination and SARS-CoV-2 variants. Across the whole study: Once, or twice with 56 days between doses, Ad26.COV2.S was given intramuscularly.

Treatment indicated: around 19 received Ad26.COV2.S at low or high dose, single or two shots; roughly five received placebo; per-sample allocation not given. After the first vaccine or placebo injection, samples were drawn on day 63. Between the trimmed V and J ends, which lost 0 bases and 0 bases, there was a span of 14 bases. Germline assignment: CDR1 LGHNA and CDR2 YSLEER. The CDR3 totals 17 residues. The repertoire was sequenced with immunoSEQ multiplex PCR; TCRdb's copy has only in-frame clones and lacks some. Of 450,000 to 550,000 clones in the sample, 89% were seen once. The origin of this receptor is a person between 18 and 59 years old who received the Ad26.COV2.S COVID-19 vaccine or a placebo. Sequenced material: peripheral blood, taken in a trial of Ad26.COV2.S vaccine versus placebo. The chain recombines TRBV4-3 with TRBJ1-1, with a tentative D call TRBD1 (6 bases). The CDR3 DNA reads as TGCGCCAGCAGCCAAGATGGATGGGGGACAATGAACACTGAAGCTTTCTTT. Translation gives CASSQDGWGTMNTEAFF.